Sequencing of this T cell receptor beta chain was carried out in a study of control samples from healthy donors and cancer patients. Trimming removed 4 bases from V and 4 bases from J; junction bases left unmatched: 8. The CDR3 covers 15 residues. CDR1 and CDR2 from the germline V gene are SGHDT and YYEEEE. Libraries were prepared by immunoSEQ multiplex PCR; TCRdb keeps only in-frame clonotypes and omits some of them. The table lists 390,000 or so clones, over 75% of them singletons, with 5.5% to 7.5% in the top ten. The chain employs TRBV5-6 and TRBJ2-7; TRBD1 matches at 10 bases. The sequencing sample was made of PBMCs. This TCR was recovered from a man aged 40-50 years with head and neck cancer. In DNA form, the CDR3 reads TGTGCCAGCAGCACCCGGGACAGGGGATATTACGAGCAGTACTTC. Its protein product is CASSTRDRGYYEQYF.